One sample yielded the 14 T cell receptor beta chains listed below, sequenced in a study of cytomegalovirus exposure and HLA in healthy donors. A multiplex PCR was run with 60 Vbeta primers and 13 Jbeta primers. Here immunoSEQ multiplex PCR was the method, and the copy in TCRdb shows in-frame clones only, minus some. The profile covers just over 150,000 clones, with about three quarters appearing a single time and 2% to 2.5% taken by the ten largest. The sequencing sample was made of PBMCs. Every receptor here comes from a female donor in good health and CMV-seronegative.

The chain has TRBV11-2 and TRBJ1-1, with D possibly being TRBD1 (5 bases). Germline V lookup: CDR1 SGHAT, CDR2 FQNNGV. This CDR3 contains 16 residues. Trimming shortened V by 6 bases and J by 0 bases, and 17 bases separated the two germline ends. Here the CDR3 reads CASRPWGRLMNTEAFF. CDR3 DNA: TGTGCCAGCAGGCCATGGGGCCGGCTTATGAACACTGAAGCTTTCTTT.

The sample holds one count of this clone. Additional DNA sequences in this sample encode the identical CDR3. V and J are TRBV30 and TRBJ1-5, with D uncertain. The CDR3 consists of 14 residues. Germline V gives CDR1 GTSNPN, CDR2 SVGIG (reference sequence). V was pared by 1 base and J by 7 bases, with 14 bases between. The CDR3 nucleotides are TGTGCCTGGAGTGCTAAAACGGGGTTCCAGCCCCAGCATTTT. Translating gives CAWSAKTGFQPQHF.

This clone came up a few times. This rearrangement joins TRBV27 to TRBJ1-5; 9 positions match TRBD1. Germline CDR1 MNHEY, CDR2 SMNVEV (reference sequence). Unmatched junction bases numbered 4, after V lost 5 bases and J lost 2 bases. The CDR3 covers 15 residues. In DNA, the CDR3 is TGTGCCAGCAGTCTACAGGGGGCGGGCAATCAGCCCCAGCATTTT. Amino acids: CASSLQGAGNQPQHF.

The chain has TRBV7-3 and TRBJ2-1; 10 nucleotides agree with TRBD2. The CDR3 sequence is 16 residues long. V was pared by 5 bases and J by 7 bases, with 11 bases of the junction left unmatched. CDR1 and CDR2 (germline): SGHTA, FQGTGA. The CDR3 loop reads CASSPVAGGVGNEQFF. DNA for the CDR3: TGTGCCAGCAGCCCAGTAGCGGGGGGAGTGGGGAATGAGCAGTTCTTC.

CDR3 region: CASSLAPQMETQYF. As DNA, the CDR3 is TGCGCCAGCAGCTTGGCCCCACAGATGGAGACCCAGTACTTC. The chain employs TRBV5-1 and TRBJ2-5; the D is unclear. This CDR3 comprises 14 residues. From germline, CDR1 is SGHRS and CDR2 YFSETQ. Between the trimmed V and J ends, which lost 0 bases and 5 bases, there was a span of 11 bases. Full variable domain (outside the CDR3, taken from reference TRBV5-1 and TRBJ2-5): KAGVTQTPRYLIKTRGQQVTLSCSPISGHRSVSWYQQTPGQGLQFLFEYFSETQRNKGNFPGRFSGRQFSNSRSEMNVSTLELGDSALYLCASSLAPQMETQYFGPGTRLLVL.

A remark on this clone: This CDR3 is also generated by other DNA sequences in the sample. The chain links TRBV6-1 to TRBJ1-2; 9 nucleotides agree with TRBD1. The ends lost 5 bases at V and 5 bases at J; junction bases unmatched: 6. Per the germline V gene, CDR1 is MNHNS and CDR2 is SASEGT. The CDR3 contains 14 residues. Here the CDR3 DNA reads TGTGCCAGCAGTCCGGGACAGGGAGGGTATGGCTACACCTTC. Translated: CASSPGQGGYGYTF.

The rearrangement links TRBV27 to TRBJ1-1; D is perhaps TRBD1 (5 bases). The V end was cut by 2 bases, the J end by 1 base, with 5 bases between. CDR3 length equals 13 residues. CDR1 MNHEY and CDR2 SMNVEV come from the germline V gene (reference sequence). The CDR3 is CASSLQGNTEAFF. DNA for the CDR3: TGTGCCAGCAGTTTACAGGGGAACACTGAAGCTTTCTTT.

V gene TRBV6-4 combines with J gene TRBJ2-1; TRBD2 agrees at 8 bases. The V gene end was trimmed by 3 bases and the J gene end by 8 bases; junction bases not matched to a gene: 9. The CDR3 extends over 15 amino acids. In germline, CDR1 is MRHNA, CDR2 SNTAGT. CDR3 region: CASSEGGTRVYEQFF. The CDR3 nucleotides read TGTGCCAGCAGTGAAGGGGGGACTAGAGTTTATGAGCAGTTCTTC.

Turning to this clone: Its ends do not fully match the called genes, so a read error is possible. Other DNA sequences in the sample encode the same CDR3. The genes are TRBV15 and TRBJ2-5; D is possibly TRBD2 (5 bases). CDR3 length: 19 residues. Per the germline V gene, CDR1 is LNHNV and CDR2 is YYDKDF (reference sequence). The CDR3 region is CATSRDWMGEGEPGETQYF. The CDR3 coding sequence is TGCGCCACCAGCAGAGATTGGATGGGAGAGGGCGAGCCGGGAGAGACCCAGTACTTC.

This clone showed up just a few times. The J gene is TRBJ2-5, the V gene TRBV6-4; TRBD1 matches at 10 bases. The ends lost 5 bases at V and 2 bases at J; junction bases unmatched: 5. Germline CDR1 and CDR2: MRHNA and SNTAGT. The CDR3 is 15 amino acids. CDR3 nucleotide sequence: TGTGCCAGCAGTCCCGGACAGGGGGGACAAGAGACCCAGTACTTC. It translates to CASSPGQGGQETQYF.

The CDR3 DNA reads as TGTGCCAGCACCCCCTGGGCGGGAGGGTTTGAAGAGCAGTACTTC. It specifies CASTPWAGGFEEQYF. This sequence joins TRBV2 and TRBJ2-7, with TRBD2 identical over 9 bases. This CDR3 contains 15 residues. Germline V gene data show CDR1 as SNHLY and CDR2 as FYNNEI. Trimming cost V 7 bases and J 7 bases; bases outside gene matches: 14. The entire variable domain, with the rest obtained from reference TRBV2 and TRBJ2-7, is as follows: EPEVTQTPSHQVTQMGQEVILRCVPISNHLYFYWYRQILGQKVEFLVSFYNNEISEKSEIFDDQFSVERPDGSNFTLKIRSTKLEDSAMYFCASTPWAGGFEEQYFGPGTRLTVT.

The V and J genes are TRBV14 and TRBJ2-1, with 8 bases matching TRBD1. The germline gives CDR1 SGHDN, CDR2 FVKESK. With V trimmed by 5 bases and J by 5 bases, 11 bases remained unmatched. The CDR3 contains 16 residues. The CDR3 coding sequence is TGTGCCAGCAGCAAGACAGGGGATAAGGTAGACAATGAGCAGTTCTTC. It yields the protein CASSKTGDKVDNEQFF.

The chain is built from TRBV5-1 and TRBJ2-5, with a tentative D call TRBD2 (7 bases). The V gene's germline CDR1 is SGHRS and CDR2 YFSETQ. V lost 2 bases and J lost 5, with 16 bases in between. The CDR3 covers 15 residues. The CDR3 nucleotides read TGCGCCAGCAGCTTAGGGGGGGCGGTGGTCGAGACCCAGTACTTC. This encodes CASSLGGAVVETQYF. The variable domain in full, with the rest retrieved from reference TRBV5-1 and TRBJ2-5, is KAGVTQTPRYLIKTRGQQVTLSCSPISGHRSVSWYQQTPGQGLQFLFEYFSETQRNKGNFPGRFSGRQFSNSRSEMNVSTLELGDSALYLCASSLGGAVVETQYFGPGTRLLVL.

The CDR3 region is CASSEGQIHEQFF. Written as DNA, the CDR3 is TGTGCCAGCAGTGAAGGGCAGATCCATGAGCAGTTCTTC. J is TRBJ2-1 and V is TRBV2, with D uncertain. CDR1 and CDR2 from the germline V gene are SNHLY and FYNNEI. CDR3 length equals 13 residues. V was trimmed by 1 base and J by 8 bases, leaving 9 bases between them.